What follows is one T cell receptor beta chain and its context. The data were obtained in a study of blood T cell repertoires in COVID-19. Study in general: Samples of COVID-19 (acute and convalescent) were obtained from the United States, Italy and Spain. PBMCs, B-cell-depleted T cells, or T cells provided the cDNA or gDNA that made up the material.

Authors' data handling: Amplifying reference gene primers gave estimates of nucleated cell counts. Profiled with immunoSEQ multiplex PCR; TCRdb holds only in-frame clones, not every one. V and J calls and clone size are those listed in that table; D and trimming were worked out from the DNA. The sample has about 100,000 clones, more than 70% seen once. The ends lost 4 bases at V and 4 bases at J; junction bases unmatched: 7. From germline, CDR1 is SEHNR and CDR2 FQNEAQ (reference sequence). The CDR3 runs to 16 residues. V is TRBV7-9 and J is TRBJ1-4; 9 nucleotides line up with TRBD1. The TCR originated in a human donor in a cohort sampled during active COVID-19. Sample: peripheral blood. CDR3 bases: TGTGCCAGCAGCTGGAGACAGGGGGGTGGTAATGAAAAACTGTTTTTT. Translated: CASSWRQGGGNEKLFF.